Here is one T cell receptor beta chain with its context. The data were obtained in a study of blood T cell repertoires in COVID-19. For the study at large: The origin of the acute and convalescent COVID-19 samples was the United States, Italy and Spain.

In the study's own analysis: Amplified reference gene primers provided the basis for estimating nucleated cell counts. Assay: immunoSEQ multiplex PCR; the TCRdb copy retains only in-frame clones and omits some. V and J calls and clone size are as listed in that table; D and trimming were resolved from the DNA. There are about 44,000 clones in the sample; 82% occur only once, and roughly 4.3% lies in the top ten. Trimming removed 5 bases at V and 5 bases at J, with 16 bases between. CDR1 and CDR2 (germline): SGHAT, FQDESV (reference sequence). This CDR3 is 14 amino acids long. The source material was peripheral blood. The J gene is TRBJ2-7, the V gene TRBV11-1, with no clear D. The receptor's source is a woman in her seventies with acute or convalescent COVID-19. CDR3 loop: CASSLSSMVDEQYF. The CDR3 DNA sequence: TGTGCCAGCAGCCTCTCCAGTATGGTGGACGAGCAGTACTTC.